This T cell receptor beta chain emerged from a study of glioma-infiltrating T cells after dendritic cell vaccination. This table comes from immunoSEQ multiplex PCR, and its TCRdb copy is limited to in-frame clones, with some not included. Counted here are almost 90,000 clones, 80% to 85% occurring once; the ten biggest clones make up under 8%. Of note for this clone: Its ends do not fully match the called genes, so a read error is possible.

Time point: after dendritic cell vaccination, including at tumor progression/relapse. None of the glioblastoma patients had an isocitrate dehydrogenase mutation. This clonotype was obtained from a human donor with glioblastoma. The source was blood, collected after dendritic cell vaccination.

This CDR3 is CASSLRTGKENATNEKLFF. CDR3 DNA: TGTGCTAGCAGCCTACGGACAGGGAAGGAGAACGCAACTAATGAAAAACTGTTTTTT. V usage is TRBV7-7 and J usage is TRBJ1-4; 8 nucleotides agree with TRBD1. Germline-derived CDR1 and CDR2 are SSHAT and FNYEAQ (reference sequence). The CDR3 is 19 amino acids.